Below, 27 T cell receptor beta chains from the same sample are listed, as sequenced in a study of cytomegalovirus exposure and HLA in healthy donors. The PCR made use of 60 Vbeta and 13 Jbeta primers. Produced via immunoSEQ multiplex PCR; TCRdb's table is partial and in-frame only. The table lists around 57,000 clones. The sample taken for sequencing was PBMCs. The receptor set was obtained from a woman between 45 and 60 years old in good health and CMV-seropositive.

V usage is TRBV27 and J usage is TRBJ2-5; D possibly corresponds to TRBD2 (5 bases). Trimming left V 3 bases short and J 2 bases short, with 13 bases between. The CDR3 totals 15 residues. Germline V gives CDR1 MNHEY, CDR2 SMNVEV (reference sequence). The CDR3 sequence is CASSFSRGRQETQYF. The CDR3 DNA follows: TGTGCCAGCAGTTTCTCCAGAGGGAGACAAGAGACCCAGTACTTC.

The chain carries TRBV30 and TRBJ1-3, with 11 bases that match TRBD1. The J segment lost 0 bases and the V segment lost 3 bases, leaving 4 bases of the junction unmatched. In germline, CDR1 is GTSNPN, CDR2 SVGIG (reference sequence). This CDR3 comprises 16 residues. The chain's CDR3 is CAWRGQGGLSGNTIYF. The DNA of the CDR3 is TGTGCCTGGAGGGGACAGGGGGGTCTCTCTGGAAACACCATATATTTT.

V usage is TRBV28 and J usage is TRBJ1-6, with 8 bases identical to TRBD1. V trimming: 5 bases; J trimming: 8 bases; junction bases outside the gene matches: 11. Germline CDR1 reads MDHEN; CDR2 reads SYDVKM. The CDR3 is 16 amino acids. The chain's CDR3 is CASSRTAGQGYSPLHF. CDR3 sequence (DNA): TGTGCCAGCAGTCGTACGGCTGGACAGGGTTATTCACCCCTCCACTTT. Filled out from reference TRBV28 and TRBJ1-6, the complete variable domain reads DVKVTQSSRYLVKRTGEKVFLECVQDMDHENMFWYRQDPGLGLRLIYFSYDVKMKEKGDIPEGYSVSREKKERFSLILESASTNQTSMYLCASSRTAGQGYSPLHFGNGTRLTVT.

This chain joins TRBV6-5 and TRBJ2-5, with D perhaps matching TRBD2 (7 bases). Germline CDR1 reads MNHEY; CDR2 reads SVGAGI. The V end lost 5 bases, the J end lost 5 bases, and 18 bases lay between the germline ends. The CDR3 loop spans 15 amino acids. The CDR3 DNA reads TGTGCCAGCAGTCGGGGGGCGGGGGCGGTCGAGACCCAGTACTTC. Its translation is CASSRGAGAVETQYF.

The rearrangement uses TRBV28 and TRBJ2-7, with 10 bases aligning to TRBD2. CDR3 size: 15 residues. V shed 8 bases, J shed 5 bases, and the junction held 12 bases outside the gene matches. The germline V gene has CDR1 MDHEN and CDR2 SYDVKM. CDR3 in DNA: TGTGCCAGCCATGATTTGCCTAGCGGGAGAAACGAGCAGTACTTC. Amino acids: CASHDLPSGRNEQYF.

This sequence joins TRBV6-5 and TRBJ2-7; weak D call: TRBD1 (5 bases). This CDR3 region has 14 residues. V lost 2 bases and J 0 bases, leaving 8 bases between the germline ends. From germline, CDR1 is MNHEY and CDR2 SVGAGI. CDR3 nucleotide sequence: TGTGCCAGCAGTTACGACAGCAGCTCCTACGAGCAGTACTTC. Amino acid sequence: CASSYDSSSYEQYF.

The CDR3 DNA is TGTGCCAGTCAGCGGTCCAGCACAGATACGCAGTATTTT. Translated: CASQRSSTDTQYF. V usage is TRBV6-5 and J usage is TRBJ2-3, with a weak D call TRBD2 (5 bases). The V gene's germline CDR1 is MNHEY and CDR2 SVGAGI. This CDR3 has 13 residues. V lost 9 bases and J lost 0, with 10 bases in between.

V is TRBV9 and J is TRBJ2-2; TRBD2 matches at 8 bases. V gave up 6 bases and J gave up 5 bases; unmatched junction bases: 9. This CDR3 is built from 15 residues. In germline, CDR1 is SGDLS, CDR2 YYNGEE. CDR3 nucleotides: TGTGCCAGCACGACGGGACTAGTAGGGACCGGGGAGCTGTTTTTT. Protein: CASTTGLVGTGELFF.

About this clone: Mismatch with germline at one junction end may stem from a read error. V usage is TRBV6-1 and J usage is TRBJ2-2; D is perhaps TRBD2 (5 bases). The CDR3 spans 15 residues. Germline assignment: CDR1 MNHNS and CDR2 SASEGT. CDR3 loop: CASSLIDGNTGEPFF. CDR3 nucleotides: TGTGCCAGCAGCCTAATTGACGGAAACACCGGGGAGCCGTTTTTT.

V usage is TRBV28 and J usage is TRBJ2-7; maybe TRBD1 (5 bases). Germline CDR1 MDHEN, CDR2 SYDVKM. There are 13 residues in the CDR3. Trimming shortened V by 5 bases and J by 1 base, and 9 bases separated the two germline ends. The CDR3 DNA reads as TGTGCCAGCAGTGATGACAGATCCTACGAGCAGTACTTC. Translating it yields CASSDDRSYEQYF. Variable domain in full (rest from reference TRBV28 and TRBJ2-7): DVKVTQSSRYLVKRTGEKVFLECVQDMDHENMFWYRQDPGLGLRLIYFSYDVKMKEKGDIPEGYSVSREKKERFSLILESASTNQTSMYLCASSDDRSYEQYFGPGTRLTVT.

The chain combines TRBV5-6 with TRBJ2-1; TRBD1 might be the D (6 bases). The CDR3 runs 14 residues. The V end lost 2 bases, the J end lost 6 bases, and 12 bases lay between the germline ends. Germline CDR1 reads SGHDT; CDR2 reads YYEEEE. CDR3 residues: CASSFRRGINEQFF. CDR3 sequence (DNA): TGTGCCAGCAGCTTTCGCAGGGGTATCAATGAGCAGTTCTTC.

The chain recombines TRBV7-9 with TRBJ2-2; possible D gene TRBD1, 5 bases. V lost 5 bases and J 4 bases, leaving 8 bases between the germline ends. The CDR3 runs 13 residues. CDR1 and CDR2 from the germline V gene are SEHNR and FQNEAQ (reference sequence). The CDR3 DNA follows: TGTGCCAGCAGCCCAGGGATCACCGGGGAGCTGTTTTTT. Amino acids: CASSPGITGELFF.

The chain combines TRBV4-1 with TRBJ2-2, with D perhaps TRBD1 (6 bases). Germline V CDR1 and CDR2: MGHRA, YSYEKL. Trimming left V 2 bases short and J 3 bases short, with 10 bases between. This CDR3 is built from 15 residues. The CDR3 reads CASSQMQGYTGELFF. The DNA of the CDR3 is TGCGCCAGCAGCCAAATGCAGGGGTACACCGGGGAGCTGTTTTTT.

The CDR3 region is CASNRGDGDSPLHF. The DNA for the CDR3 is TGTGCCAGCAACCGGGGAGACGGGGATTCACCCCTCCACTTT. The chain joins TRBV6-1 to TRBJ1-6; no firm D call. The CDR3 covers 14 residues. V lost 7 bases and J 8 bases, leaving 15 bases between the germline ends. CDR1 is MNHNS and CDR2 is SASEGT in the germline V gene.

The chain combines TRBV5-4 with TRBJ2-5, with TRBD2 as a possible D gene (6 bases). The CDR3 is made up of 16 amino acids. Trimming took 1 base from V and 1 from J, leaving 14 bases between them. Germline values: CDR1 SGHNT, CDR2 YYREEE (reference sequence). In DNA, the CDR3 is TGTGCCAGCAGCTTGAATATTTTGGGGGGCCAAGAGACCCAGTACTTC. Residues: CASSLNILGGQETQYF.

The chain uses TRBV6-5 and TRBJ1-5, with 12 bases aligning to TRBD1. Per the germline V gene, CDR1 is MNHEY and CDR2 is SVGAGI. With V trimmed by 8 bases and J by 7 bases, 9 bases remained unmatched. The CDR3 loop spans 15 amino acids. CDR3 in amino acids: CASSSRDRGQQPQHF. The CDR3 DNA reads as TGTGCCAGCTCCTCCAGGGACAGGGGGCAGCAGCCCCAGCATTTT.

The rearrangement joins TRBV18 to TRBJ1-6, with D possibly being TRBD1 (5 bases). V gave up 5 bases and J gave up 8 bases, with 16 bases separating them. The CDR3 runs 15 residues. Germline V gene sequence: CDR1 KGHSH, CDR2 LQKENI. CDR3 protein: CASSSGDAGHSPLHF. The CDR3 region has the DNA TGTGCCAGCTCATCGGGTGACGCGGGACATTCACCCCTCCACTTT. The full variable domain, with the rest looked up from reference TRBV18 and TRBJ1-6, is NAGVMQNPRHLVRRRGQEARLRCSPMKGHSHVYWYRQLPEEGLKFMVYLQKENIIDESGMPKERFSAEFPKEGPSILRIQQVVRGDSAAYFCASSSGDAGHSPLHFGNGTRLTVT.

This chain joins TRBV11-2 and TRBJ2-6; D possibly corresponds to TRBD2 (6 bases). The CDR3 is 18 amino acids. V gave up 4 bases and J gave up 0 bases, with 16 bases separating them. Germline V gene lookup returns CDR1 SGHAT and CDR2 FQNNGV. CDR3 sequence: CASSSLGLPPSGANVLTF. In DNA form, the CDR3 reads TGTGCCAGCAGCTCCCTCGGACTACCACCCTCTGGGGCCAACGTCCTGACTTTC. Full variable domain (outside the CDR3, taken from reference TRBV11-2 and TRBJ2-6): EAGVAQSPRYKIIEKRQSVAFWCNPISGHATLYWYQQILGQGPKLLIQFQNNGVVDDSQLPKDRFSAERLKGVDSTLKIQPAKLEDSAVYLCASSSLGLPPSGANVLTFGAGSRLTVL.

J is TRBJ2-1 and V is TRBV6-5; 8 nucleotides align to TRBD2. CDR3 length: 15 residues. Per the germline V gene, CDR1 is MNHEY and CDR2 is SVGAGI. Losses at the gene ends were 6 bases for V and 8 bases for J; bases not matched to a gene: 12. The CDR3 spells CASSTRGGSVDEQFF. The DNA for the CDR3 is TGTGCCAGCAGCACCCGGGGGGGGAGTGTGGATGAGCAGTTCTTC.

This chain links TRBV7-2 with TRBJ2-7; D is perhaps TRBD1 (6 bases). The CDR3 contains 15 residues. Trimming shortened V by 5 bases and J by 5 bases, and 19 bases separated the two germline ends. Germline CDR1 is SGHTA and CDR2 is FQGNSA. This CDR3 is CASSVNRVLVHEQYF. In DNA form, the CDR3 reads TGTGCCAGCAGCGTAAACAGGGTTCTTGTCCACGAGCAGTACTTC.

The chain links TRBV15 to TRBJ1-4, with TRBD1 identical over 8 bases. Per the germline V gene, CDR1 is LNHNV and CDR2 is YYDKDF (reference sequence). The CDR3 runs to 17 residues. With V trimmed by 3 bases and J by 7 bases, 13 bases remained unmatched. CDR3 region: CATSRGDETGEGEKLFF. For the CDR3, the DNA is TGTGCCACCAGCAGGGGGGACGAGACAGGGGAGGGTGAAAAACTGTTTTTT.

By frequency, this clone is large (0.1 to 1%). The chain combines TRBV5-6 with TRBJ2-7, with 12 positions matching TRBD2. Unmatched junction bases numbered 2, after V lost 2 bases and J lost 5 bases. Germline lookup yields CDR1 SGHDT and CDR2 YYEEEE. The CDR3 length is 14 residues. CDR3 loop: CASSLLAGGNEQYF. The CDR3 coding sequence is TGTGCCAGCAGCTTACTAGCGGGAGGTAACGAGCAGTACTTC.

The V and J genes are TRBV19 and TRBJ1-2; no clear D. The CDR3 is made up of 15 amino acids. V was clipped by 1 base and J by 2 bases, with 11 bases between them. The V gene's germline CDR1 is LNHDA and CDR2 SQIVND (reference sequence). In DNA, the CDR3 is TGTGCCAGTAGTATAGTGGGGAGAAGCAACTATGGCTACACCTTC. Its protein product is CASSIVGRSNYGYTF.

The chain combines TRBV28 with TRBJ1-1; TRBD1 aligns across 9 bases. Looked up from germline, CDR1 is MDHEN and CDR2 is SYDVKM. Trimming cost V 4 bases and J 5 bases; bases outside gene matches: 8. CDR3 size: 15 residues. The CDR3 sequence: CASSSDRGVRTEAFF. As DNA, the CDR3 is TGTGCCAGCAGTTCCGACAGGGGGGTGAGAACTGAAGCTTTCTTT.

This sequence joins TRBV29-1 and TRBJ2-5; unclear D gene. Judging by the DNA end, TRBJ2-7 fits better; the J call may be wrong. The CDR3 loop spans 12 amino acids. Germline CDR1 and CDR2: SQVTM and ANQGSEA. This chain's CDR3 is CSVEVNSYEQYF. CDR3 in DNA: TGCAGCGTTGAAGTAAACAGCTACGAGCAGTACTTC.

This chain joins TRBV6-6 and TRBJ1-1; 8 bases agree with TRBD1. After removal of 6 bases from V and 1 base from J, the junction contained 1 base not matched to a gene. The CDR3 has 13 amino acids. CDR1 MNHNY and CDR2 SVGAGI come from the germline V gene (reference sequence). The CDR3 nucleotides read TGTGCCAGCAGCGACAGGGGGAACACTGAAGCTTTCTTT. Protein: CASSDRGNTEAFF.

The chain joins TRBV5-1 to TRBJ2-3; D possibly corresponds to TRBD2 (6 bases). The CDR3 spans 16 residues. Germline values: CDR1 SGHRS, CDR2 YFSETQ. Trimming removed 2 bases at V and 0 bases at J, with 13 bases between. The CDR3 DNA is TGCGCCAGCAGCTTAGAGGGCCGGGGGAGCACAGATACGCAGTATTTT. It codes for CASSLEGRGSTDTQYF.